Below, 11 T cell receptor beta chains from the same sample are listed, as sequenced in a study of blood T cell repertoires in COVID-19. Here immunoSEQ multiplex PCR was the method, and the copy in TCRdb shows in-frame clones only, minus some. The sample shows around 450,000 clones, roughly 88% of them seen only once. Sequenced input: PBMCs or T cells enriched from blood (not recorded which). These receptors originate from a man aged 18 to 35 who had recovered from COVID-19.

This clone was picked up one time. The chain links TRBV6-1 to TRBJ2-2; D is ambiguous. V lost 2 bases, J lost 5 bases, and 12 bases lay in between. The length of the CDR3 is 15 residues. CDR1 is MNHNS and CDR2 is SASEGT in the germline V gene. Written as DNA, the CDR3 is TGTGCCAGCAGTGAACTTAAGACAAGAACCGGGGAGCTGTTTTTT. Translation gives CASSELKTRTGELFF.

V gene TRBV29-1 combines with J gene TRBJ1-2; 9 bases are a match to TRBD1. The CDR3 has 13 residues. V lost 6 bases and J lost 4; bases outside the gene matches: 6. Germline-derived CDR1 and CDR2 are SQVTM and ANQGSEA. The DNA for the CDR3 is TGCAGCGTCAAACAGGGGGCTGGCTATGGCTACACCTTC. It encodes CSVKQGAGYGYTF. The full variable domain, rest sourced from reference TRBV29-1 and TRBJ1-2, is SAVISQKPSRDICQRGTSLTIQCQVDSQVTMMFWYRQQPGQSLTLIATANQGSEATYESGFVIDKFPISRPNLTFSTLTVSNMSPEDSSIYLCSVKQGAGYGYTFGSGTRLTVV.

This chain links TRBV2 with TRBJ1-5; D may be TRBD1 (6 bases). The CDR3 sequence is 15 residues long. The germline V gene has CDR1 SNHLY and CDR2 FYNNEI. Between the trimmed V and J ends, which lost 6 bases and 2 bases, there was a span of 14 bases. The CDR3, as DNA: TGTGCCAGCAGGTACAGGGAAACTGGCAATCAGCCCCAGCATTTT. This encodes CASRYRETGNQPQHF.

J is TRBJ2-1 and V is TRBV5-8; perhaps TRBD2 as D (5 bases). Germline loops: CDR1 SGHTS, CDR2 YDEGEE. This CDR3 is 13 amino acids long. The V and J ends lost 7 bases and 5 bases respectively, with 13 bases between them. The CDR3 region has the DNA TGTGCCAGCTCTTCCGGGGAGAACAATGAGCAGTTCTTC. Protein sequence: CASSSGENNEQFF.

The chain has TRBV12-3 or TRBV12-4 and TRBJ1-4, with TRBD1 as a possible D gene (6 bases). There are 13 residues in the CDR3. Trimming shortened V by 2 bases and J by 8 bases, and 9 bases separated the two germline ends. CDR3: CASSLLDREKLFF. The DNA of the CDR3 is TGTGCCAGCAGTTTACTCGACAGGGAAAAACTGTTTTTT.

The CDR3 region has the DNA TGTGCCACCAGCAGAGGTGGGGGCCCAAACACCGGGGAGCTGTTTTTT. Amino acid sequence: CATSRGGGPNTGELFF. The chain recombines TRBV15 with TRBJ2-2, with D possibly TRBD1 on 6 matching bases. Germline lookup yields CDR1 LNHNV and CDR2 YYDKDF (reference sequence). The CDR3 has 16 amino acids. V was trimmed by 1 base and J by 2 bases, leaving 11 bases between them.

The chain carries TRBV4-1 and TRBJ2-2, with TRBD2 identical over 11 bases. Germline assignment: CDR1 MGHRA and CDR2 YSYEKL. CDR3 size: 17 residues. Trimming took 8 bases from V and 6 from J; bases not matched to a gene: 14. The CDR3 nucleotides read TGCGCCAGCTCGGGGGGCCGGAGACTAGCGGGACCCGGGGAGCTGTTTTTT. This codes for CASSGGRRLAGPGELFF.

The CDR3, as DNA: TGTGCCAGCAGCGTTAGGGGCGGGAGTAGCGGCACCGGGGAGCTGTTTTTT. Translated, it gives CASSVRGGSSGTGELFF. The genes are TRBV9 and TRBJ2-2, with 7 bases identical to TRBD2. CDR3 length equals 17 residues. The V and J ends lost 2 bases and 4 bases, in that order; junction bases with no gene match: 11. CDR1 and CDR2 from the germline V gene are SGDLS and YYNGEE.

This clone was observed once. The chain couples TRBV19 to TRBJ1-6, with 8 bases matching TRBD1. This CDR3 spans 13 amino acids. With 5 bases clipped from V and 11 bases from J, the junction kept 5 bases outside the gene matches. Germline loops: CDR1 LNHDA, CDR2 SQIVND (reference sequence). The CDR3 loop reads CASSQDRVTPLHF. The CDR3 DNA reads as TGTGCCAGTAGTCAGGACAGGGTTACACCCCTCCACTTT.

The V gene is TRBV5-1, the J gene TRBJ1-2, with TRBD1 identical over 11 bases. This CDR3 spans 16 amino acids. Per the germline V gene, CDR1 is SGHRS and CDR2 is YFSETQ. V was pared by 1 base and J by 5 bases, with 7 bases of the junction left unmatched. The CDR3 sequence: CASSLTLGQGGYGYTF. In nucleotides, the CDR3 is TGCGCCAGCAGCTTGACACTGGGACAGGGGGGATATGGCTACACCTTC.

This clone was seen only once. CDR3 sequence reads: CASSIGLKSPYEQYF. In DNA form, the CDR3 reads TGTGCCAGTAGTATAGGCCTAAAAAGCCCCTACGAGCAGTACTTC. The chain is built from TRBV19 and TRBJ2-7; D unresolved. V lost 1 base to trimming and J lost 2 bases, with 12 bases between them. This CDR3 contains 15 residues. CDR1 LNHDA and CDR2 SQIVND come from the germline V gene (reference sequence).